Each of the 7 T cell receptor beta chains below was sequenced from the same sample in a study of T cell responses to AZD1222 COVID-19 vaccine (dated by TCRdb to the early 2020s). The library came from the immunoSEQ multiplex PCR assay. This immuneACCESS table, as held by TCRdb, lists in-frame sequences with V and J called but not all clones. Of the missing ones, under half trace to an unresolved V gene in checked studies; the others have no known cause. The table for this sample lists over 100,000 clones; roughly 88% of them were counted only once. The ten largest make up about 1.1% of the sample. The time point label, read with the paper, signifies: about 28 days (+/-7) after the second vaccine dose. Sequencing was performed on peripheral blood, taken 28 days after the second AZD1222 dose. The source is an adult who received the AZD1222 COVID-19 vaccine.

The chain combines TRBV7-3 with TRBJ2-3, with 11 bases identical to TRBD1. Per germline, CDR1 SGHTA and CDR2 FQGTGA. CDR3 length: 18 residues. Trimming removed 0 bases from V and 3 bases from J; junction bases left unmatched: 8. CDR3 sequence reads: CASSLTAAGTGGTDTQYF. The CDR3 bases are TGTGCCAGCAGCTTAACTGCTGCCGGGACAGGGGGAACAGATACGCAGTATTTT.

The chain combines TRBV11-2 with TRBJ2-1; 7 positions match TRBD2. V dropped 5 bases and J dropped 3; count of bases not matched to a gene: 7. In germline, CDR1 is SGHAT, CDR2 FQNNGV. This CDR3 has 15 residues. The CDR3 protein is CASSMRSGGYNEQFF. In DNA, the CDR3 is TGTGCCAGCAGCATGAGGTCGGGAGGCTACAATGAGCAGTTCTTC.

The gene calls are TRBV19 and TRBJ2-7; TRBD2 agrees at 10 bases. The CDR3 spans 15 residues. Germline assignment: CDR1 LNHDA and CDR2 SQIVND (reference sequence). V shed 4 bases and J 2 bases; nucleotides not matched to a gene: 5. The CDR3 reads CASSTIAGGPYEQYF. CDR3 DNA sequence: TGTGCCAGTAGTACAATAGCGGGAGGACCCTACGAGCAGTACTTC.

This rearrangement joins TRBV28 to TRBJ1-4; unclear D gene. The CDR3 runs to 14 residues. Germline-derived CDR1 and CDR2 are MDHEN and SYDVKM. V lost 5 bases to trimming and J lost 8 bases, with 15 bases between them. CDR3 in DNA: TGTGCCAGCAGTCCCCCGGGCAGTCTGGAAAAACTGTTTTTT. Its translation is CASSPPGSLEKLFF. Based on the CDR3 plus reference TRBV28 and TRBJ1-4, the full variable domain is DVKVTQSSRYLVKRTGEKVFLECVQDMDHENMFWYRQDPGLGLRLIYFSYDVKMKEKGDIPEGYSVSREKKERFSLILESASTNQTSMYLCASSPPGSLEKLFFGSGTQLSVL.

This clone was detected only once. The chain employs TRBV4-1 and TRBJ2-7; 11 nucleotides match TRBD1. From germline, CDR1 is MGHRA and CDR2 YSYEKL. This CDR3 is 16 amino acids long. J gave up 4 bases and V 4 bases, and 9 bases lay outside the gene matches. The DNA of the CDR3 is TGCGCCAGCAGCCGTCTCCCGGGACAGGGGGGATACGAGCAGTACTTC. It is translated as CASSRLPGQGGYEQYF.

This sequence joins TRBV6-1 and TRBJ1-4; 9 bases are a match to TRBD1. Germline V gives CDR1 MNHNS, CDR2 SASEGT. J was trimmed by 7 bases and V by 0 bases; bases with no gene match: 6. The CDR3 is 16 residues long. The CDR3 DNA follows: TGTGCCAGCAGTGAAGCGCCAGGGACAGGGATTGAAAAACTGTTTTTT. Its protein is CASSEAPGTGIEKLFF.

This clone was seen just once. The chain recombines TRBV21-1 with TRBJ2-7; TRBD2 is the table's D call, not checked against the DNA. TRBV21-1 is a pseudogene. This CDR3 contains 13 residues. The CDR3 coding sequence is TGTGCCAGCAGCAAAATTTGCGGGTACGAGCAGTACTTC. Translating it yields CASSKICGYEQYF.